Listed here are 30 T cell receptor beta chains from one sample, sequenced in a study of T cells after yellow fever vaccination. TCRdb used MiXCR to reprocess the 5' RACE reads, holding one entry per CDR3 protein. The profile shows hundreds of thousands of distinct CDR3 sequences, 8.7% of them singletons. Sequences were derived from CD4+ T cells sorted from PBMCs, sampled 5 days after the yellow fever booster vaccination. Every receptor here comes from a man aged 18 to 30 who received the YFV17D yellow fever vaccine.

V and J are TRBV11-2 and TRBJ1-3; D is uncertain. This CDR3 has 15 residues. The germline V gene encodes CDR1 SGHAT and CDR2 FQNNGV. With 3 bases removed from V and 0 bases from J, the gap between germline ends came to 9 bases. CDR3 region: CASSLGSHSGNTIYF. In nucleotides, the CDR3 is TGTGCCAGCAGCTTGGGTTCCCACTCTGGAAACACCATATATTTT.

This clonotype was seen only a few times. V usage is TRBV29-1 and J usage is TRBJ2-7; the D gene is possibly TRBD2 (6 bases). Trimming removed 5 bases at V and 6 bases at J, with 11 bases between. The CDR3 runs to 11 residues. Per the germline V gene, CDR1 is SQVTM and CDR2 is ANQGSEA. The chain's CDR3 is CSVWGVTEQYF. In DNA form, the CDR3 reads TGCAGCGTTTGGGGGGTTACCGAGCAGTACTTC.

This clonotype has a handful of counts. The chain links TRBV6-1 to TRBJ2-7; 11 nucleotides match TRBD2. The junction had 9 bases not matched to a gene; V was cut back by 6 bases and J by 5 bases. CDR1 and CDR2 from the germline V gene are MNHNS and SASEGT. The CDR3 is 15 residues long. The CDR3 DNA reads as TGTGCCAGCAGACCGGGACTAGCGGAGTTCAACGAGCAGTACTTC. Its protein product is CASRPGLAEFNEQYF.

This clonotype occurred a few times. CDR3 loop: CASSFQKYNEQFF. The CDR3 region has the DNA TGTGCCAGCAGCTTTCAGAAGTACAATGAGCAGTTCTTC. This chain uses TRBV7-2 with TRBJ2-1, with D unclear. The CDR3 is 13 residues long. The germline gives CDR1 SGHTA, CDR2 FQGNSA. V dropped 3 bases and J dropped 4 bases, with 7 bases sitting between them. The whole variable domain, filled in from reference TRBV7-2 and TRBJ2-1, reads GAGVSQSPSNKVTEKGKDVELRCDPISGHTALYWYRQSLGQGLEFLIYFQGNSAPDKSGLPSDRFSAERTGGSVSTLTIQRTQQEDSAVYLCASSFQKYNEQFFGPGTRLTVL.

This clonotype was seen more than once but under ten times. The chain couples TRBV5-1 to TRBJ1-2; TRBD1 matches at 10 bases. CDR1 is SGHRS and CDR2 is YFSETQ in the germline V gene. This CDR3 contains 15 residues. Germline trimming cut 4 bases from V and 6 bases from J; bases unmatched to any gene: 9. For the CDR3, the DNA is TGCGCCAGCAGCCTGTCCGGGACAGGGGAGGATGGCTACACCTTC. This gives the protein CASSLSGTGEDGYTF.

This chain joins TRBV11-2 and TRBJ1-2; D gene unclear. The germline V and J ends were trimmed by 1 base and 7 bases, with 13 bases remaining between them. This CDR3 has 14 amino acids. CDR1 and CDR2 from the germline V gene are SGHAT and FQNNGV. DNA for the CDR3: TGTGCCAGCAGCTTAGGCACCGGGTCGGCTGGCTACACCTTC. Translated, it gives CASSLGTGSAGYTF.

This clonotype occurred many times. The genes are TRBV9 and TRBJ2-1; D is undetermined. From germline, CDR1 is SGDLS and CDR2 YYNGEE. The CDR3 has 14 residues. Trimming took 0 bases from V and 3 from J, leaving 7 bases between them. The CDR3 nucleotides read TGTGCCAGCAGCGTAGGGGTTCTCTACAATGAGCAGTTCTTC. This encodes CASSVGVLYNEQFF.

The chain has TRBV5-1 and TRBJ2-3; D perhaps matches TRBD1 (6 bases). The CDR3 loop spans 15 amino acids. Germline V lookup: CDR1 SGHRS, CDR2 YFSETQ. V lost 5 bases and J lost 6, with 19 bases in between. The CDR3 protein is CASRETGTMIDTQYF. The CDR3 coding sequence is TGCGCCAGCAGGGAAACCGGGACAATGATCGATACGCAGTATTTT.

The chain is built from TRBV28 and TRBJ1-5; 9 nucleotides agree with TRBD1. V shed 6 bases and J 3 bases; nucleotides not matched to a gene: 9. Germline CDR1 reads MDHEN; CDR2 reads SYDVKM. CDR3 length: 16 residues. The CDR3 nucleotides are TGTGCCAGCAGCCGGGCCGGACAGGGGATCAATCAGCCCCAGCATTTT. Amino acid sequence: CASSRAGQGINQPQHF.

J is TRBJ2-1 and V is TRBV6-5; perhaps TRBD1 as D (6 bases). Trimming left V 4 bases short and J 9 bases short, with 10 bases between. The germline CDR1 and CDR2 sequences are MNHEY and SVGAGI. The CDR3 contains 12 residues. The CDR3 sequence: CASSSQGSEQFF. In DNA form, the CDR3 reads TGTGCCAGCAGTTCCCAGGGGAGTGAGCAGTTCTTC.

The table lists this clonotype with many counts. This chain uses TRBV7-2 with TRBJ1-2; D gene unclear. V was shortened by 2 bases and J by 4 bases, with 14 bases between the two germline ends. Germline V gives CDR1 SGHTA, CDR2 FQGNSA. The CDR3 runs 15 residues. CDR3 bases: TGTGCCAGCAGCTTAAGTGCCAGTGGAGGCTATGGCTACACCTTC. This encodes CASSLSASGGYGYTF.

The rearrangement links TRBV2 to TRBJ1-5; 7 positions agree with TRBD1. The V gene's germline CDR1 is SNHLY and CDR2 FYNNEI. CDR3 length equals 18 residues. J was trimmed by 0 bases and V by 5 bases; bases with no gene match: 13. Here the CDR3 DNA reads TGTGCCAGCAGTAACCCCCGGGACAGCCCGTATAGCAATCAGCCCCAGCATTTT. It is translated as CASSNPRDSPYSNQPQHF.

This clonotype turned up a few times. This chain uses TRBV5-4 with TRBJ1-1; TRBD1 matches 7 bases. CDR1 is SGHNT and CDR2 is YYREEE in the germline V gene (reference sequence). V was clipped by 4 bases and J by 5 bases; unmatched bases: 14. The CDR3 spans 16 residues. The CDR3 nucleotides read TGTGCCAGCAGCGCGGGGACAGTCTTCGAGGGGACTGAAGCTTTCTTT. Protein: CASSAGTVFEGTEAFF.

This clonotype was observed a handful of times. The V gene is TRBV9, the J gene TRBJ2-1; 11 positions match TRBD2. CDR1 SGDLS and CDR2 YYNGEE come from the germline V gene. Germline trimming cut 2 bases from V and 7 bases from J; bases unmatched to any gene: 2. There are 14 residues in the CDR3. Here the CDR3 DNA reads TGTGCCAGCAGCGTGACTAGCGGGAATAATGAGCAGTTCTTC. Protein product: CASSVTSGNNEQFF.

In this sample, this clonotype turned up a few times. The CDR3 DNA follows: TGTGCCAGCAGCCAAGGGACTCCACTAGCGGGGGGGCCAGATACGCAGTATTTT. Its translation is CASSQGTPLAGGPDTQYF. The chain couples TRBV4-2 to TRBJ2-3; TRBD2 matches 13 bases. Per germline, CDR1 LGHNA and CDR2 YNFKEQ. The V and J ends lost 1 base and 4 bases, in that order; junction bases with no gene match: 8. The CDR3 spans 18 residues.

In its sample, this clonotype was seen many times. The chain is built from TRBV12-3 or TRBV12-4 and TRBJ2-5, with TRBD1 matching over 7 bases. The CDR3 is made up of 15 amino acids. Losses at the gene ends were 6 bases for V and 2 bases for J; bases not matched to a gene: 9. The CDR3 spells CASSAGTAGQETQYF. CDR3 nucleotides: TGTGCCAGCAGCGCCGGGACAGCCGGACAAGAGACCCAGTACTTC.

This clonotype has only a few counts. The J gene is TRBJ2-3, the V gene TRBV4-1; 9 bases line up with TRBD2. The length of the CDR3 is 15 residues. Germline CDR1 MGHRA, CDR2 YSYEKL. V was clipped by 8 bases and J by 3 bases; unmatched bases: 9. CDR3 nucleotides: TGCGCCAGCGTTCTGGGGAGCGGGGGGACAGATACGCAGTATTTT. Translation gives CASVLGSGGTDTQYF.

The chain joins TRBV4-3 to TRBJ1-2, with D maybe TRBD1 (6 bases). The CDR3 spans 14 residues. The V end was cut by 4 bases, the J end by 4 bases, with 13 bases between. Germline-derived CDR1 and CDR2 are LGHNA and YSLEER. The CDR3: CASSPGGRTYGYTF. CDR3 coding DNA: TGCGCCAGCAGCCCCGGGGGGCGTACCTATGGCTACACCTTC.

This clonotype has more than one count but fewer than ten. The V call is TRBV20-1, the J call TRBJ1-1, with 7 bases that match TRBD1. V was pared by 3 bases and J by 3 bases, with 7 bases of the junction left unmatched. In germline, CDR1 is DFQATT, CDR2 SNEGSKA (reference sequence). CDR3 length: 14 residues. CDR3 protein: CSARTGRGDTEAFF. As DNA, the CDR3 is TGCAGTGCTAGGACAGGGAGGGGGGACACTGAAGCTTTCTTT.

This clonotype was picked up a small number of times. V usage is TRBV7-3 and J usage is TRBJ2-1; 9 nucleotides align to TRBD1. Germline V CDR1 and CDR2: SGHTA, FQGTGA. Unmatched junction bases numbered 4, after V lost 3 bases and J lost 4 bases. CDR3 length equals 15 residues. As DNA, the CDR3 is TGTGCCAGCAGCTTGCTGGGACAGGGATACAATGAGCAGTTCTTC. Protein sequence: CASSLLGQGYNEQFF.

This clonotype was counted many times. The chain recombines TRBV4-2 with TRBJ2-3; D might be TRBD1 (6 bases). The germline V gene has CDR1 LGHNA and CDR2 YNFKEQ. This CDR3 spans 15 amino acids. V dropped 3 bases and J dropped 6 bases, with 16 bases sitting between them. The DNA for the CDR3 is TGTGCCAGCAGCCAGGGGGCAGGGATGGCGGATACGCAGTATTTT. This sequence encodes CASSQGAGMADTQYF.

The gene calls are TRBV2 and TRBJ2-7; possible D gene TRBD1, 6 bases. This CDR3 region has 11 residues. Per the germline V gene, CDR1 is SNHLY and CDR2 is FYNNEI. The ends were cut back, 6 bases at V and 4 bases at J, with 7 bases in the middle. CDR3 sequence reads: CASSQGYEQYV. CDR3 sequence (DNA): TGTGCCAGCAGCCAGGGGTACGAGCAGTACGTC.

The sample holds a few counts of this clonotype. The chain recombines TRBV14 with TRBJ2-7; D gene ambiguous. The CDR3 is 13 amino acids. V shed 3 bases and J shed 3 bases, with 9 bases lying between them. The germline V gene has CDR1 SGHDN and CDR2 FVKESK. CDR3 DNA sequence: TGTGCCAGCAGCCATTTCGACGGCTACGAGCAGTACTTC. Residues: CASSHFDGYEQYF.

This clonotype appeared a few times. The rearrangement joins TRBV6-1 to TRBJ2-1; D ambiguous. The CDR3 runs to 11 residues. Per germline, CDR1 MNHNS and CDR2 SASEGT. Trimming pared 7 bases from V and 8 bases from J, leaving 9 bases between. The CDR3 nucleotides read TGTGCCAGCACAGGCTGGTATGAGCAGTTCTTC. It specifies CASTGWYEQFF.

This clonotype was counted at least ten times. This chain joins TRBV20-1 and TRBJ2-7; D is uncertain. CDR1 is DFQATT and CDR2 is SNEGSKA in the germline V gene (reference sequence). CDR3 length: 13 amino acids. Trimming cost V 4 bases and J 3 bases, with 13 bases left between them. Written as DNA, the CDR3 is TGCAGTGCTACCCGGTTCACATTCTACGAGCAGTACTTC. Protein sequence: CSATRFTFYEQYF.

This chain uses TRBV28 with TRBJ2-7; D is possibly TRBD2 (5 bases). This CDR3 has 16 residues. In germline, CDR1 is MDHEN, CDR2 SYDVKM. Trimming took off 5 bases at V and 0 bases at J, with 17 bases between the two ends. The chain's CDR3 is CASSTQGSTSSYEQYF. The DNA of the CDR3 is TGTGCCAGCAGTACCCAAGGGAGTACCAGCTCCTACGAGCAGTACTTC.

In its sample, this clonotype was seen many times. The chain employs TRBV7-2 and TRBJ1-2, with D possibly TRBD1 on 6 matching bases. V shed 3 bases and J shed 6 bases, with 14 bases lying between them. The CDR3 spans 14 residues. The V gene's germline CDR1 is SGHTA and CDR2 FQGNSA. The DNA for the CDR3 is TGTGCCAGCAGCTTCCCGACAGGAGCGAATGGCTACACCTTC. It encodes CASSFPTGANGYTF. The full variable domain, rest sourced from reference TRBV7-2 and TRBJ1-2, is GAGVSQSPSNKVTEKGKDVELRCDPISGHTALYWYRQSLGQGLEFLIYFQGNSAPDKSGLPSDRFSAERTGGSVSTLTIQRTQQEDSAVYLCASSFPTGANGYTFGSGTRLTVV.

This clonotype was seen a few times. This rearrangement joins TRBV4-2 to TRBJ2-3; 8 positions agree with TRBD1. Trimming took 1 base from V and 3 from J; bases not matched to a gene: 3. The CDR3 consists of 15 residues. CDR1 LGHNA and CDR2 YNFKEQ come from the germline V gene. The CDR3 coding sequence is TGTGCCAGCAGCCAAGTGGACAGGGAAACAGATACGCAGTATTTT. Amino acids: CASSQVDRETDTQYF.

The V call is TRBV5-1, the J call TRBJ2-6; D is undetermined. CDR1 SGHRS and CDR2 YFSETQ come from the germline V gene. CDR3 length: 16 residues. Deletions cut 0 bases from V and 4 bases from J, with 11 bases between. In DNA, the CDR3 is TGCGCCAGCAGCTTGGAAGGGAACCCCGGGGCCAACGTCCTGACTTTC. Protein product: CASSLEGNPGANVLTF. Complete variable domain (other parts from reference TRBV5-1 and TRBJ2-6): KAGVTQTPRYLIKTRGQQVTLSCSPISGHRSVSWYQQTPGQGLQFLFEYFSETQRNKGNFPGRFSGRQFSNSRSEMNVSTLELGDSALYLCASSLEGNPGANVLTFGAGSRLTVL.

The rearrangement joins TRBV30 to TRBJ2-7; D possibly corresponds to TRBD1 (6 bases). The CDR3 loop spans 13 amino acids. Looked up from germline, CDR1 is GTSNPN and CDR2 is SVGIG (reference sequence). V was clipped by 5 bases and J by 0 bases, with 11 bases between them. As DNA, the CDR3 is TGTGCCTGGCAGGGGACCATCTCCTACGAGCAGTACTTC. Translating it yields CAWQGTISYEQYF. The full variable domain, in which reference TRBV30 and TRBJ2-7 provide the parts outside the CDR3, is SQTIHQWPATLVQPVGSPLSLECTVEGTSNPNLYWYRQAAGRGLQLLFYSVGIGQISSEVPQNLSASRPQDRQFILSSKKLLLSDSGFYLCAWQGTISYEQYFGPGTRLTVT.